Below, 32 T cell receptor beta chains from the same sample are listed, as sequenced in a study of blood T cell repertoires in COVID-19. Assay used: immunoSEQ multiplex PCR; TCRdb lists only in-frame clones, some missing. The sample has over 70,000 clones, 80% to 95% seen once. The sequenced sample consisted of peripheral blood. Receptor source: a man in his fifties or sixties with COVID-19, enrolled during active disease.

This chain uses TRBV5-4 with TRBJ2-2, with D possibly matching TRBD2 (5 bases). V was trimmed by 4 bases and J by 7 bases, leaving 20 bases between them. Looked up from germline, CDR1 is SGHNT and CDR2 is YYREEE (reference sequence). The length of the CDR3 is 16 residues. The CDR3 protein is CASSNPLRARGGELFF. In DNA form, the CDR3 reads TGTGCCAGCAGCAACCCCTTGAGGGCCCGGGGCGGGGAGCTGTTTTTT. Full variable domain (rest looked up from reference TRBV5-4 and TRBJ2-2): ETGVTQSPTHLIKTRGQQVTLRCSSQSGHNTVSWYQQALGQGPQFIFQYYREEENGRGNFPPRFSGLQFPNYSSELNVNALELDDSALYLCASSNPLRARGGELFFGEGSRLTVL.

This chain uses TRBV9 with TRBJ2-3; the D gene is possibly TRBD2 (5 bases). The V gene's germline CDR1 is SGDLS and CDR2 YYNGEE. The length of the CDR3 is 15 residues. Trimming left V 0 bases short and J 4 bases short, with 12 bases between. The CDR3 is CASSVEEGQADTQYF. The CDR3 bases are TGTGCCAGCAGCGTAGAAGAGGGCCAGGCAGATACGCAGTATTTT.

The chain recombines TRBV9 with TRBJ2-7; D not certain. The V gene's germline CDR1 is SGDLS and CDR2 YYNGEE. The CDR3 has 15 residues. Between the trimmed V and J ends, which lost 0 bases and 4 bases, there was a span of 14 bases. CDR3 protein: CASSVEYGDAYEQYF. CDR3 in DNA: TGTGCCAGCAGCGTAGAGTACGGAGACGCTTACGAGCAGTACTTC.

V gene TRBV6-4 combines with J gene TRBJ2-3; 9 bases match TRBD2. V shed 3 bases, J shed 0 bases, and the junction held 4 bases outside the gene matches. This CDR3 is 16 amino acids long. Germline-derived CDR1 and CDR2 are MRHNA and SNTAGT. CDR3 protein: CASSEVAGASTDTQYF. CDR3 nucleotide sequence: TGTGCCAGCAGTGAGGTAGCGGGGGCTAGCACAGATACGCAGTATTTT.

V is TRBV7-6 and J is TRBJ1-6, with 7 bases fitting TRBD1. The CDR3 loop spans 15 amino acids. J gave up 7 bases and V 3 bases, and 6 bases lay outside the gene matches. The germline CDR1 and CDR2 sequences are SGHVS and FNYEAQ. This chain's CDR3 is CASSLRTGANSPLHF. In nucleotides, the CDR3 is TGTGCCAGCAGCTTGAGAACAGGGGCAAATTCACCCCTCCACTTT.

The chain employs TRBV12-5 and TRBJ2-7; 12 bases align to TRBD2. Germline CDR1 and CDR2: LGHNT and FRNRAP. This CDR3 contains 23 residues. With V trimmed by 0 bases and J by 6 bases, 27 bases remained unmatched. The DNA of the CDR3 is TGTGCTAGTGGTTTGGTTTCCGCAGGGAGTTGGACTAGCGGGACCCCCCGACCATCCGAGCAGTACTTC. Translation gives CASGLVSAGSWTSGTPRPSEQYF.

This chain connects TRBV5-5 to TRBJ1-2; maybe TRBD1 (6 bases). CDR3 length equals 13 residues. The germline V gene has CDR1 SGHKS and CDR2 YYEKEE (reference sequence). Trimming took off 6 bases at V and 1 base at J, with 10 bases between the two ends. CDR3 residues: CASNSGVNYGYTF. CDR3 sequence (DNA): TGTGCCAGCAATTCAGGGGTTAACTATGGCTACACCTTC.

The chain is built from TRBV4-1 and TRBJ2-1, with TRBD2 identical over 7 bases. With 5 bases clipped from V and 8 bases from J, the junction kept 12 bases outside the gene matches. The CDR3 totals 15 residues. Germline V CDR1 and CDR2: MGHRA, YSYEKL. The CDR3 loop reads CASSEFGSGLDEQFF. For the CDR3, the DNA is TGCGCCAGCAGCGAATTCGGTAGCGGGCTGGATGAGCAGTTCTTC.

The chain is built from TRBV15 and TRBJ1-6; possibly TRBD1 for D (5 bases). CDR1 and CDR2 (germline): LNHNV, YYDKDF (reference sequence). V lost 2 bases, J lost 4 bases, and 12 bases lay in between. The CDR3 runs 16 residues. The CDR3 loop is CATSRSSDRYNSPLHF. The CDR3 DNA follows: TGTGCCACCAGCAGATCTTCCGACAGATATAATTCACCCCTCCACTTT.

J is TRBJ2-2 and V is TRBV7-8; no reliable D call. The CDR3 covers 13 residues. Germline V gene lookup returns CDR1 SGHVS and CDR2 FQNEAQ. V lost 2 bases to trimming and J lost 7 bases, with 8 bases between them. As DNA, the CDR3 is TGTGCCAGCAGCTTAAAATCAGTCGGGGAGCTGTTTTTT. Encoded protein: CASSLKSVGELFF.

The chain employs TRBV5-6 and TRBJ2-5; D perhaps matches TRBD1 (5 bases). This CDR3 comprises 13 residues. CDR1 is SGHDT and CDR2 is YYEEEE in the germline V gene. Trimming cost V 3 bases and J 2 bases, with 8 bases left between them. The CDR3 nucleotides read TGTGCCAGCAGCTCGGACAATCAAGAGACCCAGTACTTC. Amino acid sequence: CASSSDNQETQYF. The entire variable domain, with the rest obtained from reference TRBV5-6 and TRBJ2-5, is as follows: DAGVTQSPTHLIKTRGQQVTLRCSPKSGHDTVSWYQQALGQGPQFIFQYYEEEERQRGNFPDRFSGHQFPNYSSELNVNALLLGDSALYLCASSSDNQETQYFGPGTRLLVL.

The chain carries TRBV29-1 and TRBJ2-5; 8 nucleotides line up with TRBD1. The CDR3 length is 14 residues. Germline CDR1 is SQVTM and CDR2 is ANQGSEA. J was trimmed by 2 bases and V by 2 bases; bases with no gene match: 4. Here the CDR3 DNA reads TGCAGCGTTGAAAGCGACAGGGGACAAGAGACCCAGTACTTC. Translation: CSVESDRGQETQYF.

This clone showed up just once. The genes are TRBV5-1 and TRBJ1-1; weak D call: TRBD1 (5 bases). V lost 0 bases, J lost 5 bases, and 17 bases lay in between. The CDR3 runs 16 residues. Germline V gene lookup returns CDR1 SGHRS and CDR2 YFSETQ. CDR3 coding DNA: TGCGCCAGCAGCTTGGGCGTTACAGGTTTTTATACTGAAGCTTTCTTT. This sequence encodes CASSLGVTGFYTEAFF.

The chain has TRBV11-2 and TRBJ2-1; D unresolved. Germline lookup yields CDR1 SGHAT and CDR2 FQNNGV. V lost 4 bases and J lost 3, with 10 bases in between. The CDR3 consists of 14 residues. The CDR3 is CASSYGAYYNEQFF. The CDR3 nucleotides are TGTGCCAGCAGCTACGGAGCTTACTACAATGAGCAGTTCTTC.

The chain combines TRBV19 with TRBJ1-2, with 7 bases lining up with TRBD1. Trimming at V came to 5 bases and at J to 4 bases, leaving 10 bases not matched to a gene. This CDR3 spans 15 amino acids. Germline V gene data show CDR1 as LNHDA and CDR2 as SQIVND (reference sequence). DNA for the CDR3: TGTGCCAGTAGTGTGACAGGGAAGAACATCTATGGCTACACCTTC. It translates to CASSVTGKNIYGYTF.

The chain is built from TRBV24-1 and TRBJ2-5; 10 bases match TRBD1. The CDR3 consists of 16 residues. The V segment lost 0 bases and the J segment 5 bases; nucleotides outside the gene matches: 5. Germline lookup yields CDR1 KGHDR and CDR2 SFDVKD. The CDR3 nucleotides are TGTGCCACCAGTGATTTGCCCGGGACAGGGGCCGAGACCCAGTACTTC. This codes for CATSDLPGTGAETQYF.

This rearrangement joins TRBV19 to TRBJ1-1, with TRBD1 identical over 8 bases. V lost 7 bases to trimming and J lost 6 bases; unmatched junction nucleotides: 7. The CDR3 spans 13 residues. Germline assignment: CDR1 LNHDA and CDR2 SQIVND (reference sequence). Here the CDR3 reads CASIEDRDAEAFF. CDR3 nucleotides: TGTGCCAGTATTGAGGACAGGGACGCTGAAGCTTTCTTT.

This clone was found a few times. The genes are TRBV28 and TRBJ2-3; 14 bases align to TRBD2. From germline, CDR1 is MDHEN and CDR2 SYDVKM. The CDR3 consists of 19 residues. Trimming at V came to 3 bases and at J to 6 bases, leaving 14 bases not matched to a gene. The CDR3 nucleotides read TGTGCCAGCAGTTTCCCTAGACTAGCGGGAGGGTACCGCGAGGATACGCAGTATTTT. Translating it yields CASSFPRLAGGYREDTQYF.

The genes are TRBV24-1 and TRBJ1-2, with D maybe TRBD1 (6 bases). This CDR3 has 15 amino acids. Germline CDR1 reads KGHDR; CDR2 reads SFDVKD. Deletions cut 7 bases from V and 2 bases from J, with 16 bases between. CDR3: CATSASTGLNYGYTF. The CDR3 DNA follows: TGTGCCACCAGCGCTTCGACAGGCCTGAACTATGGCTACACCTTC.

V gene TRBV24-1 combines with J gene TRBJ2-1; 7 nucleotides agree with TRBD2. Trimming at V came to 4 bases and at J to 1 base, leaving 6 bases not matched to a gene. The CDR3 length is 16 residues. Per germline, CDR1 KGHDR and CDR2 SFDVKD. Here the CDR3 reads CATSDQLSGSYNEQFF. In DNA, the CDR3 is TGTGCCACCAGTGACCAACTTAGCGGGTCCTACAATGAGCAGTTCTTC.

The gene calls are TRBV9 and TRBJ1-4, with TRBD1 matching over 7 bases. CDR3 length equals 15 residues. Per germline, CDR1 SGDLS and CDR2 YYNGEE. Germline trimming cut 3 bases from V and 4 bases from J; bases unmatched to any gene: 6. The CDR3 sequence: CASSAGDSSNEKLFF. In DNA, the CDR3 is TGTGCCAGCAGCGCGGGGGACAGTAGTAATGAAAAACTGTTTTTT.

The genes are TRBV5-6 and TRBJ2-1; no clear D. With 6 bases removed from V and 2 bases from J, the gap between germline ends came to 12 bases. The CDR3 is 14 residues long. The germline V gene has CDR1 SGHDT and CDR2 YYEEEE. The CDR3 protein is CASIRSPTYNEQFF. In nucleotides, the CDR3 is TGTGCCAGCATCCGTTCGCCTACCTACAATGAGCAGTTCTTC.

This chain joins TRBV30 and TRBJ2-7; no definite D call. The CDR3 runs 11 residues. The germline CDR1 and CDR2 sequences are GTSNPN and SVGIG (reference sequence). The germline V and J ends were trimmed by 2 bases and 2 bases, with 4 bases remaining between them. The chain's CDR3 is CAWSSAYEQYV. The CDR3 bases are TGTGCCTGGAGTTCGGCCTACGAGCAGTACGTC.

The rearrangement joins TRBV3-1 (or the pseudogene TRBV3-2) to TRBJ2-5, with a tentative D call TRBD2 (6 bases). V was shortened by 4 bases and J by 1 base, with 10 bases between the two germline ends. CDR1 and CDR2 from the germline V gene are LGHDT and YNNKEL (reference sequence). The length of the CDR3 is 14 residues. The CDR3: CASSRGLSQETQYF. In DNA form, the CDR3 reads TGTGCCAGCAGCCGAGGACTATCCCAAGAGACCCAGTACTTC.

The chain employs TRBV9 and TRBJ2-6, with D possibly TRBD1 on 6 matching bases. The germline V gene encodes CDR1 SGDLS and CDR2 YYNGEE. CDR3 length: 20 residues. V was pared by 3 bases and J by 0 bases, with 22 bases between. CDR3 region: CASSEPRDKRKPSGANVLTF. The CDR3 region has the DNA TGTGCCAGCAGCGAACCGAGGGACAAAAGGAAACCCTCTGGGGCCAACGTCCTGACTTTC.

The V and J genes are TRBV7-8 and TRBJ1-5; TRBD1 matches 7 bases. Germline loops: CDR1 SGHVS, CDR2 FQNEAQ. With V trimmed by 11 bases and J by 9 bases, 13 bases remained unmatched. This CDR3 has 13 residues. The DNA of the CDR3 is TGTGCCGTCGCCGACAGGGAAGGGTTGCCCCAGCATTTT. It encodes CAVADREGLPQHF.

The V call is TRBV10-1, the J call TRBJ1-6; D remains unclear. V was shortened by 1 base and J by 0 bases, with 7 bases between the two germline ends. Germline values: CDR1 WNHNN, CDR2 SYGVQD (reference sequence). The length of the CDR3 is 16 residues. CDR3 sequence reads: CASSELGSSYNSPLHF. The CDR3 DNA is TGCGCCAGCAGTGAGTTGGGGAGCTCCTATAATTCACCCCTCCACTTT.

In its sample, this clone was seen once. This chain joins TRBV5-1 and TRBJ2-1, with a possible D match to TRBD2 (6 bases). The V end was cut by 5 bases, the J end by 2 bases, with 8 bases between. There are 13 residues in the CDR3. Germline CDR1 is SGHRS and CDR2 is YFSETQ. In DNA, the CDR3 is TGCGCCAGCAGGGGCGGGACCTACAATGAGCAGTTCTTC. Protein sequence: CASRGGTYNEQFF.

This chain connects TRBV24-1 to TRBJ2-2, with TRBD2 as a possible D gene (6 bases). Per germline, CDR1 KGHDR and CDR2 SFDVKD. The length of the CDR3 is 16 residues. Trimming shortened V by 7 bases and J by 3 bases, and 17 bases separated the two germline ends. The CDR3 coding sequence is TGTGCCACCAGCCCCCGGGGTAGCGGATACACCGGGGAGCTGTTTTTT. This codes for CATSPRGSGYTGELFF.

This clone was observed a single time. The CDR3 reads CASSLTSPTGELFF. The CDR3 bases are TGCGCCAGCAGCCTCACTAGCCCCACCGGGGAGCTGTTTTTT. V usage is TRBV4-1 and J usage is TRBJ2-2, with D tentatively TRBD2 (6 bases). This CDR3 spans 14 amino acids. CDR1 is MGHRA, CDR2 YSYEKL, per germline. Trimming pared 4 bases from V and 4 bases from J, leaving 10 bases between.

The chain is built from TRBV19 and TRBJ2-2; D possibly corresponds to TRBD2 (6 bases). Germline V gene lookup returns CDR1 LNHDA and CDR2 SQIVND (reference sequence). The CDR3 totals 14 residues. With 8 bases removed from V and 1 base from J, the gap between germline ends came to 11 bases. As DNA, the CDR3 is TGTGCCAGTCGGGTAGCGGAGAACACCGGGGAGCTGTTTTTT. Amino acids: CASRVAENTGELFF.

This chain connects TRBV19 to TRBJ2-6, with D possibly TRBD1 on 5 matching bases. Germline values: CDR1 LNHDA, CDR2 SQIVND (reference sequence). The CDR3 totals 15 residues. V was pared by 5 bases and J by 0 bases, with 8 bases between. The CDR3 sequence: CASSWGSSGANVLTF. In nucleotides, the CDR3 is TGTGCCAGTAGTTGGGGCAGCTCTGGGGCCAACGTCCTGACTTTC.